This T cell receptor (beta chain) was captured by sequencing in a study of T-cell reconstitution after alpha-beta-depleted transplantation in children. Unique molecular identifiers were used in preparing the TCRbeta library. TCRdb recomputed calls from the PCR reads with MiXCR, one row per CDR3 protein. Seen here are approximately 400,000 distinct CDR3 sequences, approximately 11% observed once, and the top ten hold over 4.5%. The CDR3 is made up of 13 amino acids. The V gene's germline CDR1 is SQVTM and CDR2 ANQGSEA. Trimming took off 0 bases at V and 5 bases at J, with 10 bases between the two ends.

This clonotype originated in a human donor who donated a stem cell graft to a child with acute myeloid leukemia. The input for sequencing was PBMCs from the stem cell graft donor, taken from the stem cell graft. The V gene is TRBV29-1, the J gene TRBJ2-5; D might be TRBD2 (5 bases). CDR3 sequence (DNA): TGCAGCGTTGAAGAAGGACTTGGGGAGACCCAGTACTTC. This sequence encodes CSVEEGLGETQYF.